The TCR beta chain described here comes from a study of molecular identifiers for immune sequencing clone quantification. About the research overall: Across replicate runs, RNA obtained from around 20,000 or 100,000 naive CD8 cells was divided into five, with four undergoing sequencing.

V gave up 4 bases and J gave up 6 bases; unmatched junction bases: 4. The CDR3 consists of 12 residues. Looked up from germline, CDR1 is SGHDT and CDR2 is YYEEEE. Naive CD8 T cells, phenotype CD8+CD4-CCR7+CD45RA+, were sorted. This clonotype was counted a few times. Its antigen is undetermined. TCRdb reprocessed the PCR reads with MiXCR, giving one entry per CDR3 protein. The sample has roughly 71,000 distinct CDR3 sequences, around 20% seen once. Study findings and constraints: Clones above 20 RNA copies contained over 99% of effector molecules and under 1% of naive molecules. Sharing of a barcode by identical TCR molecules could cause highly expanded clone sizes to be underestimated.

The receptor comes from a human donor in good health. Some libraries in this study had Jurkat cell RNA spiked in. This sequence joins TRBV5-6 and TRBJ2-7; 7 bases fit TRBD1. Sequencing used naive CD8+ T cells from blood, with Jurkat cell RNA spiked in. Subset in this sample: FACS-sorted CD8+CD4-CCR7+CD45RA+ naive T cells. CDR3 amino acids: CASSRTGAEQYF. The CDR3, as DNA: TGTGCCAGCAGCAGAACAGGGGCCGAGCAGTACTTC. The full variable domain, completed using reference TRBV5-6 and TRBJ2-7, is DAGVTQSPTHLIKTRGQQVTLRCSPKSGHDTVSWYQQALGQGPQFIFQYYEEEERQRGNFPDRFSGHQFPNYSSELNVNALLLGDSALYLCASSRTGAEQYFGPGTRLTVT.